A selection of T cell receptor beta chains follows, all from one sample in a study of T cell changes during pregnancy in multiple sclerosis. The assay was immunoSEQ multiplex PCR, and TCRdb's table has in-frame clones only and misses some. Of 56,000 or so clones listed, approximately 90% are singletons. The starting material was peripheral blood, obtained after pregnancy. These receptors all come from a female donor with multiple sclerosis, enrolled in a pregnancy study. Both conserved end residues are part of each CDR3. Fields, in order: J gene, V gene, clone size, D gene, CDR3 DNA, CDR3 protein. A D gene is named only where the DNA matches it firmly. Where a row states a size, it is once, few, many or the class of an expanded clone; other rows omit it.

TRBJ1-5 TRBV10-1 . TRBD1 TGCGCCAGCAGGGGGGGTAGTGGGGACAGAAATCAGCCCCAGCATTTT CASRGGSGDRNQPQHF
TRBJ2-5 TRBV5-1 . . TGCGCCAGCGCAATACAGGGCTTCCAAGAGACCCAGTACTTC CASAIQGFQETQYF
TRBJ2-7 TRBV2 . . TGTGCCAGCAGCTTCCTCTCCTACGAGCAGTACTTC CASSFLSYEQYF
TRBJ1-2 TRBV7-3 . TRBD1 TGTGCCAGCAGCCGGGACAGGGGTAATGGCTACACCTTC CASSRDRGNGYTF
TRBJ1-2 TRBV2 . TRBD1 TGTGCCAGCAGTAGACAGGGGGACTCTCGAGGCTACACCTTC CASSRQGDSRGYTF
TRBJ2-3 TRBV7-7 . TRBD1 TGTGCTAGCAGCTCCCCCGACAGGGGAGATACGCAGTATTTT CASSSPDRGDTQYF
TRBJ1-1 TRBV30 . . TGTGCCTGGAGCTCTCCGACCCCACTACACCCTGAAGCTTTCTTT CAWSSPTPLHPEAFF
TRBJ2-7 TRBV10-3 . . TGTGCCATCAGACCCGCCGGAGGCTCCTACGAGCAGTACTTC CAIRPAGGSYEQYF
TRBJ2-3 TRBV28 . . TGTGCCAGCAGTCCCCCTAGCACAGATACGCAGTATTTT CASSPPSTDTQYF
TRBJ2-1 TRBV9 . TRBD2 TGTGCCAGCAGCGTAGATCCGGGACTAGCAGAGCAGTTCTTC CASSVDPGLAEQFF
TRBJ2-7 TRBV7-3 . . TGTGCCAGCAGCACCGGCGGTACTTCCTACGAGCAGTACTTC CASSTGGTSYEQYF
TRBJ2-2 TRBV5-1 . TRBD2 TGCGCCAGCAGCTCTCCCGGACGGACTGCCGGGGGGACCGGGGAGCTGTTTTTT CASSSPGRTAGGTGELFF
TRBJ1-1 TRBV6-5 . TRBD1 TGTGCCAGCAGTAGGGACAGCCTTATGAGCACTGAAGCTTTCTTT CASSRDSLMSTEAFF
TRBJ2-1 TRBV5-1 . TRBD1 TGCGCCAGCAGCCCCGGGACAGGCTACAATGAGCAGTTCTTC CASSPGTGYNEQFF
TRBJ1-2 TRBV6-1 . TRBD1 TGTGCCAGCAGTATGACAGGGAACGATGGCTACACCTTC CASSMTGNDGYTF
TRBJ2-7 TRBV18 . TRBD1 TGTGCCAGCTCGGTCGGACAGGTGAGCTACGAGCAGTACTTC CASSVGQVSYEQYF
TRBJ1-1 TRBV6-1 . . TGTGCCAGCAGTGAATACGAGGGTGCGAACACTGAAGCTTTCTTT CASSEYEGANTEAFF
TRBJ2-7 TRBV5-1 . TRBD1 TGCGCCAGCAGCTCCATGACAGGGGTTAGCTCCTACGAGCAGTACTTC CASSSMTGVSSYEQYF
TRBJ2-3 TRBV10-3 . TRBD2 TGTGCCATCAGTGAGAATCTAGCGGGGGCTCTGGATACGCAGTATTTT CAISENLAGALDTQYF
TRBJ2-5 TRBV6-5 . TRBD1 TGTGCCAGCAGCCCTAGGGGGACAGACCAAGAGACCCAGTACTTC CASSPRGTDQETQYF
TRBJ2-1 TRBV7-9 . . TGTGCCAGCAGCTTAGCGCTGGCAGGGACCTACAATGAGCAGTTCTTC CASSLALAGTYNEQFF
TRBJ2-5 TRBV11-2 . . TGTGCCAGCAGTACGGCCGGGGGAGAGACCCAGTACTTC CASSTAGGETQYF
TRBJ2-5 TRBV30 . . TGTGCCTGGAGGGAGACAGAGTACCAAGAGACCCAGTACTTC CAWRETEYQETQYF
TRBJ2-5 TRBV2 . TRBD1 TGTGCCATAGGACAGGGGGCAGGACAAGAGACCCAGTACTTC CAIGQGAGQETQYF
TRBJ1-1 TRBV19 once TRBD1 TGTGCCAGTAGTACCCCAGGGGGCACTGAAGCTTTCTTT CASSTPGGTEAFF
TRBJ1-6 TRBV5-1 . TRBD1 TGCGCCAGCAGCTTGCTGACAGGGTCGTTGGATTCACCCCTCCACTTT CASSLLTGSLDSPLHF
TRBJ1-4 TRBV21-1 . . TGTGCCAGCAGCAAAAATTTCCGGAGGGGACAGCCTGCAACTAATGAAAAACTGTTTTTT CASSKNFRRGQPATNEKLFF
TRBJ1-2 TRBV10-3 . . TGTGCCATCAAGGGAGAGAACTATGGCTACACCTTC CAIKGENYGYTF
TRBJ1-2 TRBV7-9 . . TGTGCCAGCAGCTTAAGGGAGGGGAGCTATGGCTACACCTTC CASSLREGSYGYTF
TRBJ2-2 TRBV2 many TRBD2 TGTGCCAGCAGAGGACTAGTTGGCACCGGGGAGCTGTTTTTT CASRGLVGTGELFF
TRBJ1-1 TRBV6-5 . TRBD1 TGTGCCAGCAGTGGGACAGTATTTAGCACTGAAGCTTTCTTT CASSGTVFSTEAFF
TRBJ2-5 TRBV28 . TRBD1 TGTGCCAGCAGTTCCCCGGGACAGCGGTACCAAGAGACCCAGTACTTC CASSSPGQRYQETQYF
TRBJ1-2 TRBV30 . . TGTGCCTGGAGCCCCCCGTTTTTATATGGCTACACCTTC CAWSPPFLYGYTF
TRBJ1-6 TRBV5-1 . . TGCGCCAGCAGCTTGGCCCCCGCTGCGTTGGATAATTCACCCCTCCACTTT CASSLAPAALDNSPLHF
TRBJ1-2 TRBV29-1 . . TGCAGCGTTGGTTCCAGTCCCGGCTACACCTTC CSVGSSPGYTF
TRBJ2-1 TRBV4-1 . . TGCGCCAGCAGGTTGACAGGCCAGTACAATGAGCAGTTCTTC CASRLTGQYNEQFF
TRBJ1-1 TRBV2 . . TGTGCCAGCAGTGAATTAACACAGTTAAACACTGAAGCTTTCTTT CASSELTQLNTEAFF
TRBJ2-1 TRBV11-2 . TRBD2 TGTGCCAGCAGCTTGTATCGGCTAGCGGGCTACAATGAGCAGTTCTTC CASSLYRLAGYNEQFF
TRBJ1-1 TRBV10-3 . TRBD1 TGTGCCATCAGCCTGACAGGGCGAGGTGACACTGAAGCTTTCTTT CAISLTGRGDTEAFF
TRBJ1-2 TRBV2 . TRBD1 TGTGCCAGCAGTGAACTAGGACAGGGGTACTATGGCTACACCTTC CASSELGQGYYGYTF
TRBJ1-3 TRBV9 . . TGTGCCAGCAGCCGAGGTACGAACTTGAGGGGAAACACCATATATTTT CASSRGTNLRGNTIYF